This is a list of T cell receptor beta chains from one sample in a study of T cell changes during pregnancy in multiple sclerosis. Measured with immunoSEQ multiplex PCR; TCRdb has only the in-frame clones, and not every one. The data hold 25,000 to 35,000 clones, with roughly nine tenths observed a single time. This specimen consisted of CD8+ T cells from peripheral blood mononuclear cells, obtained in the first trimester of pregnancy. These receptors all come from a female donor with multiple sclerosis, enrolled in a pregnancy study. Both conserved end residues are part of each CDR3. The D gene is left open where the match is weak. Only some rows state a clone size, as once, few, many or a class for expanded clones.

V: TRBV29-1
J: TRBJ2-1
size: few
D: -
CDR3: CSVDAILDLPGAINEQFF
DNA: TGCAGCGTTGACGCTATCCTAGATCTCCCAGGGGCGATCAATGAGCAGTTCTTC

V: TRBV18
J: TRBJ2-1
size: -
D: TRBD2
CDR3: CASLEAGVTYNEQFF
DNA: TGTGCCAGCTTAGAAGCGGGAGTCACCTACAATGAGCAGTTCTTC

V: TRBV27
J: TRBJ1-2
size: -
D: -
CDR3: CASSLSQGLGYTF
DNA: TGTGCCAGCAGTTTATCCCAAGGACTTGGCTACACCTTC

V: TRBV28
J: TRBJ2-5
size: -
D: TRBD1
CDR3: CASSSSVGGLGQETQYF
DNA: TGTGCCAGCAGTTCCTCTGTAGGGGGCCTGGGGCAAGAGACCCAGTACTTC

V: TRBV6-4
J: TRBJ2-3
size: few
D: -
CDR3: CASSENPSVVTDTQYF
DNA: TGTGCCAGCAGTGAGAATCCCTCAGTGGTCACAGATACGCAGTATTTT

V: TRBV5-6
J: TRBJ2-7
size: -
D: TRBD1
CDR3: CASSFYQQGAYEQYF
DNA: TGTGCCAGCAGCTTTTATCAACAGGGGGCTTACGAGCAGTACTTC

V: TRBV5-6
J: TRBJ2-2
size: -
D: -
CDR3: CASSLDWGPGELFF
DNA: TGTGCCAGCAGCTTGGACTGGGGGCCCGGGGAGCTGTTTTTT

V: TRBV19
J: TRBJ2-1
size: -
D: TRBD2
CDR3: CASSIGGGSYNEQFF
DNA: TGTGCCAGTAGTATCGGGGGGGGGTCCTACAATGAGCAGTTCTTC

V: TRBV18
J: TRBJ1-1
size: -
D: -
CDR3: CASSPGAEFTEAFF
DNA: TGTGCCAGCTCACCAGGGGCGGAATTCACTGAAGCTTTCTTT

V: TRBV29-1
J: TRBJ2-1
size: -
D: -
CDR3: CSVEDEQRRTYNEQFF
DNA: TGCAGCGTTGAAGATGAGCAACGCCGAACCTACAATGAGCAGTTCTTC

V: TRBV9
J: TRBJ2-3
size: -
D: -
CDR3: CASSGSVSTDTQYF
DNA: TGTGCCAGCAGCGGTAGCGTCAGCACAGATACGCAGTATTTT

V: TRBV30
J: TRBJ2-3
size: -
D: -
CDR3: CAWGMARISTDTQYF
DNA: TGTGCCTGGGGAATGGCGAGGATTAGCACAGATACGCAGTATTTT

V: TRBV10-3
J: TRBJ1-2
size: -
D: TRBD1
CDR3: CAISESTGGNIYGYTF
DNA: TGTGCCATCAGTGAGTCGACAGGGGGCAACATCTATGGCTACACCTTC

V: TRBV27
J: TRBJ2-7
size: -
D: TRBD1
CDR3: CASSNSFGTGTAYEQYF
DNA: TGTGCCAGCAGTAACTCCTTCGGGACAGGGACCGCCTACGAGCAGTACTTC

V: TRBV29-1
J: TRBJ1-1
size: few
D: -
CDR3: CSVVDAGNTEAFF
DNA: TGCAGCGTTGTAGATGCGGGGAACACTGAAGCTTTCTTT

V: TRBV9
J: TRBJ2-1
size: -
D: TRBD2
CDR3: CASSVEVGLVKEQFF
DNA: TGTGCCAGCAGCGTAGAGGTAGGACTAGTTAAGGAGCAGTTCTTC

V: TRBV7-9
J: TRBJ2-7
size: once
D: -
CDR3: CASRDGSAYEQYF
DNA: TGTGCCAGCAGAGACGGGTCAGCCTACGAGCAGTACTTC

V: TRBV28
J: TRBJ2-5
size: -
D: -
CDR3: CASSLDREGQETQYF
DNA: TGTGCCAGCAGTTTGGACAGGGAGGGCCAAGAGACCCAGTACTTC

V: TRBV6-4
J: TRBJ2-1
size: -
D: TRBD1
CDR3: CASSERGLEQFF
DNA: TGTGCCAGCAGTGAGAGGGGGCTTGAGCAGTTCTTC

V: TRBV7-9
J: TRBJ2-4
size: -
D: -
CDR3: CASSPVEVENIQYF
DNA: TGTGCCAGCAGCCCCGTCGAGGTGGAAAACATTCAGTACTTC

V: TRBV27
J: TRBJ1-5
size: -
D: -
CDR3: CASRPLRGYNQPQHF
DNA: TGTGCCAGCAGGCCGTTAAGGGGATACAATCAGCCCCAGCATTTT

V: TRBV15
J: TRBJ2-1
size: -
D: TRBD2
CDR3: CATSSDARISGSEQFF
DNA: TGTGCCACCAGCTCCGACGCCAGAATCAGCGGGAGTGAGCAGTTCTTC

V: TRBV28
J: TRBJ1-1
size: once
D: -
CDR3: CASSLTGASTEAFF
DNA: TGTGCCAGCAGCCTGACCGGTGCTAGCACTGAAGCTTTCTTT

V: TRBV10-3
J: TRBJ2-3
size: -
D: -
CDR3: CAISEQVDTQYF
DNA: TGTGCCATCAGTGAGCAGGTGGATACGCAGTATTTT

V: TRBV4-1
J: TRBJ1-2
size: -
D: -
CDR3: CASSLVDSDSNYGYTF
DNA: TGCGCCAGCAGCCTGGTGGACAGTGACTCTAACTATGGCTACACCTTC

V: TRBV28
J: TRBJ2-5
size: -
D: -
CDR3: CASSPGGLVQETQYF
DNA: TGTGCCAGCTCCCCCGGGGGACTTGTGCAAGAGACCCAGTACTTC

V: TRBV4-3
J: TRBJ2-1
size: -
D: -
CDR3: CASSQETGKYNEQFF
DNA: TGCGCCAGCAGCCAGGAGACTGGAAAGTACAATGAGCAGTTCTTC

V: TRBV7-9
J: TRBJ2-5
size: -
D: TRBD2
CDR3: CASSRRLAGVGETQYF
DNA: TGTGCCAGCAGCCGAAGACTAGCGGGAGTTGGGGAGACCCAGTACTTC

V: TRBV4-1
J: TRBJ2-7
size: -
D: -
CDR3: CASSQESADSYEQYF
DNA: TGCGCCAGCAGCCAAGAGTCGGCAGACTCCTACGAGCAGTACTTC

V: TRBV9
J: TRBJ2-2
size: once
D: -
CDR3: CASSPRGRVTGELFF
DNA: TGTGCCAGCAGCCCCCGGGGTAGAGTCACCGGGGAGCTGTTTTTT

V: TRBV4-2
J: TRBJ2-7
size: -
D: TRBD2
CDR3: CASSQDPAGGYYEQYF
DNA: TGTGCCAGCAGCCAAGATCCCGCGGGAGGTTACTACGAGCAGTACTTC

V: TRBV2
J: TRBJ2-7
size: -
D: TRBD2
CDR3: CASSPTSGSVYEQYF
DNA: TGTGCCAGCAGCCCCACTAGCGGGAGCGTCTACGAGCAGTACTTC

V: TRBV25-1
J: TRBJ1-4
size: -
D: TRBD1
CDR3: CASSETGAQHEKLFF
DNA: TGTGCCAGCAGTGAAACAGGGGCTCAGCATGAAAAACTGTTTTTT

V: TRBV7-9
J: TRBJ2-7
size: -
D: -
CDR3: CASYRPEGEASPYEQYF
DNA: TGTGCCAGTTACCGACCGGAGGGCGAGGCCTCACCCTACGAGCAGTACTTC

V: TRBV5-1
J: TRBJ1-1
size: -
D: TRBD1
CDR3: CASSMTGGWATEAFF
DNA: TGCGCCAGCAGCATGACAGGGGGCTGGGCCACTGAAGCTTTCTTT

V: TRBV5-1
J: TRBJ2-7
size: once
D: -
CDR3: CASSLGLQPYEQYF
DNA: TGCGCCAGCAGCTTGGGGCTACAGCCGTACGAGCAGTACTTC

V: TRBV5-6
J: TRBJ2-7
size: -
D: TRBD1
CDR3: CASCYVQGPYEQYF
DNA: TGTGCCAGCTGCTACGTACAGGGGCCTTACGAGCAGTACTTC

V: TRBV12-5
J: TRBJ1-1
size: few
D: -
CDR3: CASGAGRTEAFF
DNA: TGTGCTAGTGGGGCTGGGAGGACTGAAGCTTTCTTT

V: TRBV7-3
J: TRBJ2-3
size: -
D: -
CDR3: CASSFGGAITDTQYF
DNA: TGTGCCAGCAGCTTTGGGGGGGCGATCACAGATACGCAGTATTTT

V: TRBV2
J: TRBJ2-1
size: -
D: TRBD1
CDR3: CATDRVSYNEQFF
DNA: TGTGCCACCGACAGGGTCTCTTACAATGAGCAGTTCTTC

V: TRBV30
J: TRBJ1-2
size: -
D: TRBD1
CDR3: CAWSVLRQGPTNYGYTF
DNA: TGTGCCTGGAGTGTACTCCGACAGGGACCCACTAACTATGGCTACACCTTC

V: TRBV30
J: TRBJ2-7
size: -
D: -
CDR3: CAWRGLEEQYF
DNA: TGTGCCTGGAGGGGTCTGGAGGAGCAGTACTTC

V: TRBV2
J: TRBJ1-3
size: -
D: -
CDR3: CASSDGDSGNTIYF
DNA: TGTGCCAGCAGCGACGGGGACTCTGGAAACACCATATATTTT

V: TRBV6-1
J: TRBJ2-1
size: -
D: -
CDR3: CASKPAGGNEQFF
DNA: TGTGCCAGCAAGCCAGCGGGCGGCAATGAGCAGTTCTTC

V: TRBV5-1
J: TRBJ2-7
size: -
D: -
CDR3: CASSLRLRYEQYF
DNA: TGCGCCAGCAGCTTGAGACTACGCTACGAGCAGTACTTC